The 21 T cell receptor beta chains presented below share a single source sample, sequenced in a study of T cells in Graves' hyperthyroidism and ophthalmopathy (dated by TCRdb to between 2018 and 2021). The library was built by means of multiplex PCR. Sequencer: Illumina HiSeq 2000. The TCR beta CDR3 regions were amplified from RNA transcripts. The TCR CDR3 was subjected to a first round of RT-PCR using the HTBI primer set and the Qiagen OneStep RT-PCR kit. Clones were called with MiXCR by TCRdb after fastp trimmed the public reads at Q25, and only in-frame beta chains were retained. Each entry merges the rows of one CDR3 protein and shows their most common DNA and genes. For this sample there are approximately 740,000 distinct CDR3 sequences; about 14% appear just once. 10% to 13% of the sample lies in the top ten. Sequencing was carried out using blood. These receptors were obtained from a woman aged 18-29 years with Graves' hyperthyroidism.

This rearrangement joins TRBV12-3 or TRBV12-4 to TRBJ2-2; TRBD1 matches 8 bases. Losses at the gene ends were 3 bases for V and 7 bases for J; bases not matched to a gene: 7. There are 15 residues in the CDR3. The CDR3 here is CASSLVQGEIGELFF. The CDR3, as DNA: TGTGCCAGCAGTTTGGTACAGGGGGAAATCGGGGAGCTGTTTTTT.

This clonotype is a singleton in its sample. This chain links TRBV6-1 with TRBJ2-3; 8 bases align to TRBD2. The CDR3 is 15 amino acids. CDR1 MNHNS and CDR2 SASEGT come from the germline V gene. With 10 bases clipped from V and 4 bases from J, the junction kept 13 bases outside the gene matches. The chain's CDR3 is CANSPPGGGADTQYF. CDR3 coding DNA: TGTGCCAACAGCCCACCGGGGGGGGGCGCAGATACGCAGTATTTT.

A few counts support this clonotype. The CDR3 DNA sequence: TGCAGTGCTGGGACAGGGCCCCAAGAGACCCAGTACTTC. The encoded protein is CSAGTGPQETQYF. V and J are TRBV20-1 and TRBJ2-5, with TRBD1 identical over 9 bases. The CDR3 covers 13 residues. The germline V gene has CDR1 DFQATT and CDR2 SNEGSKA (reference sequence). Unmatched junction bases numbered 2, after V lost 5 bases and J lost 1 base.

The V call is TRBV7-2, the J call TRBJ1-3; 7 bases match TRBD1. Germline V CDR1 and CDR2: SGHTA, FQGNSA. Unmatched junction bases numbered 14, after V lost 7 bases and J lost 2 bases. The CDR3 loop spans 17 amino acids. The CDR3 reads CASTIRLGQGAGNTIYF. CDR3 nucleotide sequence: TGTGCCAGCACCATAAGACTCGGGCAGGGGGCTGGAAACACCATATATTTT.

A word on this clonotype: This could be a read error, since a much larger clone is one nucleotide away. V and J are TRBV4-1 and TRBJ2-3; tentatively, D is TRBD1 (6 bases). The germline V gene encodes CDR1 MGHRA and CDR2 YSYEKL. The CDR3 is made up of 15 amino acids. CDR3 protein: CAGSPRDTSTDTQYF. The DNA for the CDR3 is TGCGCCGGCAGCCCCAGGGACACTAGCACAGATACGCAGTATTTT.

This clonotype was recorded a few times. The rearrangement links TRBV18 to TRBJ2-4, with no clear D. Trimming cost V 4 bases and J 1 base, with 11 bases left between them. The CDR3 has 15 residues. CDR1 and CDR2 (germline): KGHSH, LQKENI. The CDR3 region has the DNA TGTGCCAGCTCACTCGTCGAGGCCGCCAAAAACATTCAGTACTTC. Translated, it gives CASSLVEAAKNIQYF.

The sample holds a few counts of this clonotype. This chain connects TRBV2 to TRBJ1-2, with a weak D call TRBD1 (5 bases). CDR1 and CDR2 (germline): SNHLY, FYNNEI. The CDR3 extends over 12 amino acids. Trimming took off 2 bases at V and 6 bases at J, with 7 bases between the two ends. The CDR3 here is CASSESGDGYTF. The CDR3, as DNA: TGTGCCAGCAGTGAATCGGGGGATGGCTACACCTTC.

V gene TRBV12-3 or TRBV12-4 combines with J gene TRBJ2-3, with D perhaps given as TRBD1 or TRBD2 (5 bases each). The V end lost 6 bases, the J end lost 2 bases, and 21 bases lay between the germline ends. The CDR3 spans 17 residues. The CDR3: CASSIGPGRQLTDTQYF. The DNA for the CDR3 is TGTGCCAGCAGCATCGGCCCGGGACGCCAACTCACAGATACGCAGTATTTT.

This clonotype was detected ten times or more. The CDR3 here is CASNSGYTGNTIYF. In DNA, the CDR3 is TGTGCCAGCAATTCAGGGTACACTGGAAACACCATATATTTT. The chain uses TRBV28 and TRBJ1-3; D is perhaps TRBD1 (5 bases). CDR1 is MDHEN, CDR2 SYDVKM, per germline. CDR3 length: 14 residues. Trimming stripped 7 bases from V and 2 bases from J, with 12 bases between.

This clonotype was observed a few times. V gene TRBV27 combines with J gene TRBJ2-2; tentative D call: TRBD2 (7 bases). The ends were cut back, 7 bases at V and 2 bases at J, with 11 bases in the middle. Germline CDR1 MNHEY, CDR2 SMNVEV (reference sequence). CDR3 size: 14 residues. CDR3 residues: CASTGGVNTGELFF. CDR3 DNA sequence: TGTGCCAGCACGGGGGGCGTAAACACCGGGGAGCTGTTTTTT.

V is TRBV6-5 and J is TRBJ2-1; 10 positions match TRBD2. Germline V gene data show CDR1 as MNHEY and CDR2 as SVGAGI. This CDR3 spans 14 amino acids. V lost 2 bases and J lost 9; bases outside the gene matches: 4. The CDR3 bases are TGTGCCAGCAGTTACGCTAGCGGGAGTAGTGAGCAGTTCTTC. It is translated as CASSYASGSSEQFF.

Points on this clonotype: Sequence at one end of the junction differs from germline and may be a read error. The chain is built from TRBV19 and TRBJ1-2; D gene unclear. The CDR3 spans 17 residues. Germline values: CDR1 LNHDA, CDR2 SQIVND (reference sequence). The CDR3 loop is CASNQGGIFLANYGYAF. The CDR3 DNA sequence: TGTGCCAGTAACCAAGGCGGGATTTTCTTAGCTAACTATGGCTACGCCTTC.

This clonotype showed up just a few times. The V and J genes are TRBV20-1 and TRBJ2-7; D possibly corresponds to TRBD2 (6 bases). Trimming took 2 bases from V and 3 from J, leaving 17 bases between them. The CDR3 contains 15 residues. Germline CDR1 reads DFQATT; CDR2 reads SNEGSKA (reference sequence). CDR3 nucleotide sequence: TGCAGTGCTAGATCACCGGAGGGTGGGGTCTACGAGCAGTACTTC. Translated: CSARSPEGGVYEQYF.

This clonotype was picked up a small number of times. The chain employs TRBV12-3 or TRBV12-4 and TRBJ1-2; D not resolved. This CDR3 comprises 12 residues. Trimming pared 8 bases from V and 4 bases from J, leaving 11 bases between. CDR3 residues: CASLRVGYGYTF. Here the CDR3 DNA reads TGTGCCAGCCTTCGGGTCGGCTATGGCTACACCTTC.

The chain combines TRBV30 with TRBJ2-7, with D possibly being TRBD2 (5 bases). Germline assignment: CDR1 GTSNPN and CDR2 SVGIG (reference sequence). V lost 3 bases to trimming and J lost 3 bases, with 9 bases between them. The CDR3 contains 12 residues. The CDR3 loop reads CAWRSGNYEQYF. For the CDR3, the DNA is TGTGCCTGGAGGTCCGGGAACTACGAGCAGTACTTC.

The genes are TRBV27 and TRBJ2-5, with D unresolved. The CDR3 length is 13 residues. Trimming cost V 2 bases and J 5 bases, with 9 bases left between them. Germline V gene sequence: CDR1 MNHEY, CDR2 SMNVEV (reference sequence). The CDR3 region has the DNA TGTGCCAGCAGTTTAGTGGCGTGGGAGACCCAGTACTTC. Translation gives CASSLVAWETQYF.

This clonotype was found a few times. Germline and junction disagree at one end, which may indicate a read error. The chain couples TRBV25-1 to TRBJ2-2; tentative D call: TRBD2 (6 bases). CDR3 length equals 16 residues. In germline, CDR1 is MGHDK, CDR2 SYGVNS. The CDR3: CASQDKAGLNTGEPFF. Written as DNA, the CDR3 is TGTGCCAGTCAAGACAAAGCGGGCCTCAACACCGGGGAGCCGTTTTTT.

There are a few counts of this clonotype. The chain recombines TRBV28 with TRBJ1-4, with a possible D match to TRBD1 (6 bases). Trimming stripped 5 bases from V and 13 bases from J, with 11 bases between. The germline CDR1 and CDR2 sequences are MDHEN and SYDVKM. This CDR3 is 11 amino acids long. CDR3 DNA sequence: TGTGCCAGCAGTCTTACAGGGCTACTGTTTTTT. This gives the protein CASSLTGLLFF. Full variable domain (remainder filled in from reference TRBV28 and TRBJ1-4): DVKVTQSSRYLVKRTGEKVFLECVQDMDHENMFWYRQDPGLGLRLIYFSYDVKMKEKGDIPEGYSVSREKKERFSLILESASTNQTSMYLCASSLTGLLFFGSGTQLSVL.

This clonotype has ten or more counts. The chain carries TRBV7-8 and TRBJ2-7, with 8 bases matching TRBD1. This CDR3 is 15 amino acids long. J gave up 5 bases and V 5 bases, and 11 bases lay outside the gene matches. The V gene's germline CDR1 is SGHVS and CDR2 FQNEAQ. The chain's CDR3 is CASSVGPSGGNEQYF. The CDR3 DNA follows: TGTGCCAGCAGCGTCGGACCCTCAGGGGGCAACGAGCAGTACTTC.

The sample holds a few counts of this clonotype. The chain recombines TRBV15 with TRBJ2-2; maybe TRBD1 (5 bases). The CDR3 is made up of 17 amino acids. Germline V gives CDR1 LNHNV, CDR2 YYDKDF (reference sequence). The V end was cut by 3 bases, the J end by 4 bases, with 18 bases between. The CDR3 sequence: CATSRVRWGVGTGELFF. CDR3 bases: TGTGCCACCAGCAGGGTCCGGTGGGGCGTTGGCACCGGGGAGCTGTTTTTT.

In its sample, this clonotype was seen a few times. The chain carries TRBV20-1 and TRBJ2-5; 8 bases match TRBD1. V shed 5 bases, J shed 5 bases, and the junction held 7 bases outside the gene matches. This CDR3 region has 13 residues. Germline V lookup: CDR1 DFQATT, CDR2 SNEGSKA (reference sequence). The CDR3 DNA is TGCAGTGCTGGACAGGGCCGTTTGGAGACCCAGTACTTC. This codes for CSAGQGRLETQYF.